This T cell receptor beta chain was identified during a study of blood T cell repertoires in COVID-19. Study overall: Samples taken during acute and convalescent COVID-19 were collected in the United States, Italy and Spain. PBMCs, B-cell-depleted T cells, or T cells provided the cDNA or gDNA that made up the material.

Germline trimming cut 3 bases from V and 10 bases from J; bases unmatched to any gene: 13. Germline values: CDR1 LGHNA, CDR2 YNFKEQ. The length of the CDR3 is 16 residues. This table comes from immunoSEQ multiplex PCR, and its TCRdb copy is limited to in-frame clones, with some not included. Of about 120,000 clones in the sample, roughly 80% are singletons; the top ten hold less than 6.5%. This clonotype was sampled from a man aged 55 to 70 with acute or convalescent COVID-19. The sample was peripheral blood. The genes are TRBV4-2 and TRBJ2-1; 9 bases map to TRBD1. CDR3 in amino acids: CASSQGLDRGLREQFF. The CDR3 nucleotides read TGTGCCAGCAGCCAGGGCCTTGACAGGGGGTTGCGGGAGCAGTTCTTC.